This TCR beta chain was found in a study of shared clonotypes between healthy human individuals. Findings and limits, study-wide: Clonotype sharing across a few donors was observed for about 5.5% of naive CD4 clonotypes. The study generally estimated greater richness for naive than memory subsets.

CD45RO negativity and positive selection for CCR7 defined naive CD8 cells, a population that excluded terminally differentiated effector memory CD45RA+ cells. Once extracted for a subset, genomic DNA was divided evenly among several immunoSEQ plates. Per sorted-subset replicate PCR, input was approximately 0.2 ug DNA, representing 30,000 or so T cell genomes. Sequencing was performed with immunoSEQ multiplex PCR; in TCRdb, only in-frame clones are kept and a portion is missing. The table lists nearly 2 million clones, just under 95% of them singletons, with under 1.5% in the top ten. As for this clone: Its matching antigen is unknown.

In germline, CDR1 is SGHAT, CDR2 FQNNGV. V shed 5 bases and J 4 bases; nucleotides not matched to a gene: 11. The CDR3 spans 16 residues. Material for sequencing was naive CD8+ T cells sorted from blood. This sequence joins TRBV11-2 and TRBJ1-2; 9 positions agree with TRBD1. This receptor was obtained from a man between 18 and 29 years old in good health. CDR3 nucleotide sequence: TGTGCCAGCAGCCTTATGGCTGGGACAGGGCCCTATGGCTACACCTTC. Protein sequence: CASSLMAGTGPYGYTF.